This T cell receptor beta chain came from a study of T cell responses to AZD1222 COVID-19 vaccine. The CDR3 extends over 17 amino acids. CDR1 and CDR2 (germline): SGHAT, FQNNGV. Losses at the gene ends were 5 bases for V and 0 bases for J; bases not matched to a gene: 12. Profiled with immunoSEQ multiplex PCR; TCRdb holds only in-frame clones, not every one. The data hold some 140,000 clones, with about nine tenths observed a single time. Comment on this clone: Its cognate antigen is unknown.

Study results and caveats: Baseline antibody screening turned up just six or seven seropositive AZD1222 recipients.

The chain is built from TRBV11-2 and TRBJ2-7, with TRBD2 matching over 8 bases. The source was peripheral blood, collected on day 0 of AZD1222 vaccination. The receptor was isolated from an adult in good health. CDR3 region: CASSLRLALGGSYEQYF. The CDR3 region has the DNA TGTGCCAGCAGCCTGAGACTAGCGTTAGGAGGCTCCTACGAGCAGTACTTC.